These T cell receptor beta chains were read from a single sample in a study of molecular identifiers for immune sequencing clone quantification. TCRdb used MiXCR to reprocess the PCR reads, holding one entry per CDR3 protein. The sample records 8,000 to 13,000 distinct CDR3 sequences, 15% to 20% being singletons. Sequences were obtained from naive CD8+ T cells from blood, with Jurkat cell RNA spiked in. Source of these receptors: a human donor in good health. Some libraries in this study had Jurkat cell RNA spiked in. Both conserved end residues are part of each CDR3. Fields, in order: V gene, CDR3 length, D gene, clone size, J gene, CDR3 protein, CDR3 DNA. D genes are given only for firm matches. Not every row has a clone size; where given, it reads once, few, many or a size class.

v_gene: TRBV20-1; len: 13; d_gene: NA; abundance: many; j_gene: TRBJ2-7; CDR3aa: CSAEPIEFDEQYF; CDR3nt: TGCAGTGCCGAACCTATTGAGTTTGACGAGCAGTACTTC
v_gene: TRBV19; len: 15; d_gene: NA; abundance: many; j_gene: TRBJ1-5; CDR3aa: CASHRTDYSNQPQHF; CDR3nt: TGTGCCAGCCATAGGACAGACTATAGCAATCAGCCCCAGCATTTT
v_gene: TRBV30; len: 17; d_gene: TRBD2; abundance: few; j_gene: TRBJ2-3; CDR3aa: CAWSVQVFREGRDTQYF; CDR3nt: TGTGCCTGGAGTGTACAAGTCTTCCGGGAGGGCCGTGATACGCAGTATTTT
v_gene: TRBV11-3; len: 14; d_gene: NA; abundance: NA; j_gene: TRBJ1-4; CDR3aa: CASSLGGPYEKLFF; CDR3nt: TGTGCCAGCAGCTTGGGGGGGCCTTACGAAAAACTGTTTTTT
v_gene: TRBV29-1; len: 13; d_gene: NA; abundance: medium-sized; j_gene: TRBJ1-5; CDR3aa: CSVEDGSNQPQHF; CDR3nt: TGCAGCGTCGAGGACGGTAGCAATCAGCCCCAGCATTTT
v_gene: TRBV5-1; len: 18; d_gene: NA; abundance: many; j_gene: TRBJ1-1; CDR3aa: CASSLGVVWGSANTEAFF; CDR3nt: TGCGCCAGCAGCTTGGGGGTCGTTTGGGGATCGGCGAACACTGAAGCTTTCTTT
v_gene: TRBV27; len: 13; d_gene: NA; abundance: many; j_gene: TRBJ1-1; CDR3aa: CASAEGRYTEAFF; CDR3nt: TGTGCCAGCGCGGAAGGGCGGTACACTGAAGCTTTCTTT
v_gene: TRBV7-8; len: 12; d_gene: NA; abundance: NA; j_gene: TRBJ2-5; CDR3aa: CASSSPIETQYF; CDR3nt: TGTGCCAGCAGCTCCCCGATCGAGACCCAGTACTTC
v_gene: TRBV3-1; len: 17; d_gene: NA; abundance: medium-sized; j_gene: TRBJ1-5; CDR3aa: CASSQGTGSYHNQPQHF; CDR3nt: TGTGCCAGCAGCCAAGGTACGGGGTCGTACCACAATCAGCCCCAGCATTTT
v_gene: TRBV7-6; len: 14; d_gene: NA; abundance: NA; j_gene: TRBJ1-5; CDR3aa: CASSLDGHNQPQHF; CDR3nt: TGTGCCAGCAGCTTAGACGGGCACAATCAGCCCCAGCATTTT
v_gene: TRBV5-4; len: 15; d_gene: NA; abundance: medium-sized; j_gene: TRBJ2-5; CDR3aa: CASSHSGGGQETQYF; CDR3nt: TGTGCCAGCAGCCATAGCGGAGGAGGACAAGAGACCCAGTACTTC
v_gene: TRBV11-2; len: 14; d_gene: TRBD2; abundance: many; j_gene: TRBJ2-3; CDR3aa: CASSVAGGPDTQYF; CDR3nt: TGTGCCAGCTCGGTAGCGGGAGGTCCAGATACGCAGTATTTT
v_gene: TRBV29-1; len: 13; d_gene: NA; abundance: many; j_gene: TRBJ2-1; CDR3aa: CSVVYANYNEQFF; CDR3nt: TGCAGCGTTGTTTACGCAAATTACAATGAGCAGTTCTTC
v_gene: TRBV10-3; len: 12; d_gene: NA; abundance: NA; j_gene: TRBJ1-1; CDR3aa: CAIRAGNTEAFF; CDR3nt: TGTGCCATCAGGGCAGGGAACACTGAAGCTTTCTTT
v_gene: TRBV6-5; len: 15; d_gene: TRBD1; abundance: few; j_gene: TRBJ2-1; CDR3aa: CASSPGTGRYNEQFF; CDR3nt: TGTGCCAGCAGTCCCGGGACAGGGCGATACAATGAGCAGTTCTTC
v_gene: TRBV27; len: 15; d_gene: TRBD1; abundance: many; j_gene: TRBJ1-6; CDR3aa: CASSPTGGGNSPLHF; CDR3nt: TGTGCCAGCAGCCCGACAGGGGGCGGGAATTCACCCCTCCACTTT
v_gene: TRBV30; len: 14; d_gene: NA; abundance: medium-sized; j_gene: TRBJ1-1; CDR3aa: CAWSKGTANTEAFF; CDR3nt: TGTGCCTGGAGTAAAGGGACTGCGAACACTGAAGCTTTCTTT
v_gene: TRBV24-1; len: 17; d_gene: NA; abundance: many; j_gene: TRBJ2-2; CDR3aa: CATSDLHDGRNTGELFF; CDR3nt: TGTGCCACCAGTGATTTGCATGACGGGAGGAACACCGGGGAGCTGTTTTTT
v_gene: TRBV13; len: 20; d_gene: TRBD2; abundance: medium-sized; j_gene: TRBJ2-1; CDR3aa: CASSLTIGTSGRAAYNEQFF; CDR3nt: TGTGCCAGCAGCTTGACTATCGGGACTAGCGGGAGGGCCGCGTACAATGAGCAGTTCTTC
v_gene: TRBV6-2/TRBV6-3; len: 19; d_gene: TRBD2; abundance: many; j_gene: TRBJ2-7; CDR3aa: CASSYSSDLVRENPYEQYF; CDR3nt: TGTGCCAGCAGTTACTCTTCCGACCTTGTGCGGGAGAACCCCTACGAGCAGTACTTC
v_gene: TRBV14; len: 17; d_gene: NA; abundance: medium-sized; j_gene: TRBJ1-1; CDR3aa: CASSQADPPIGHTEAFF; CDR3nt: TGTGCCAGCAGCCAAGCGGACCCCCCTATTGGGCACACTGAAGCTTTCTTT
v_gene: TRBV27; len: 15; d_gene: NA; abundance: many; j_gene: TRBJ2-5; CDR3aa: CASSFGGGKKETQYF; CDR3nt: TGTGCCAGCAGTTTTGGTGGCGGGAAGAAGGAGACCCAGTACTTC
v_gene: TRBV20-1; len: 12; d_gene: NA; abundance: medium-sized; j_gene: TRBJ2-7; CDR3aa: CSARGGTSEQYF; CDR3nt: TGCAGTGCACGAGGGGGGACAAGCGAGCAGTACTTC
v_gene: TRBV2; len: 15; d_gene: NA; abundance: many; j_gene: TRBJ2-3; CDR3aa: CASSSDSPSTDTQYF; CDR3nt: TGTGCCAGCAGTTCGGACAGCCCTAGCACAGATACGCAGTATTTT
v_gene: TRBV5-4; len: 15; d_gene: NA; abundance: many; j_gene: TRBJ1-4; CDR3aa: CASSLRGSTNEKLFF; CDR3nt: TGTGCCAGCAGCTTGAGGGGGTCTACTAATGAAAAACTGTTTTTT
v_gene: TRBV4-1; len: 16; d_gene: NA; abundance: medium-sized; j_gene: TRBJ1-1; CDR3aa: CASSQGGVGETTEAFF; CDR3nt: TGCGCCAGCAGCCAAGGGGGAGTAGGGGAAACCACTGAAGCTTTCTTT
v_gene: TRBV5-5; len: 14; d_gene: NA; abundance: many; j_gene: TRBJ2-3; CDR3aa: CASSLLRSTDTQYF; CDR3nt: TGTGCCAGCAGCTTACTACGCAGCACAGATACGCAGTATTTT
v_gene: TRBV4-3; len: 17; d_gene: NA; abundance: medium-sized; j_gene: TRBJ2-6; CDR3aa: CASSQYMEGPGANVLTF; CDR3nt: TGCGCCAGCAGCCAATATATGGAGGGTCCTGGGGCCAACGTCCTGACTTTC
v_gene: TRBV7-9; len: 12; d_gene: NA; abundance: many; j_gene: TRBJ2-1; CDR3aa: CASSLGTIEQFF; CDR3nt: TGTGCCAGCAGCTTAGGTACTATTGAGCAGTTCTTC
v_gene: TRBV11-3; len: 15; d_gene: TRBD1; abundance: many; j_gene: TRBJ2-7; CDR3aa: CASSARTGGASEQYF; CDR3nt: TGTGCCAGCAGCGCCCGGACAGGGGGCGCATCCGAGCAGTACTTC
v_gene: TRBV10-1; len: 16; d_gene: NA; abundance: medium-sized; j_gene: TRBJ2-7; CDR3aa: CASSEVGGFRVTEQYF; CDR3nt: TGCGCCAGCAGTGAAGTCGGTGGATTTAGAGTTACCGAGCAGTACTTC
v_gene: TRBV4-3; len: 14; d_gene: NA; abundance: NA; j_gene: TRBJ2-1; CDR3aa: CASSRYRDHNEQFF; CDR3nt: TGCGCCAGCAGCCGATACAGGGACCACAATGAGCAGTTCTTC
v_gene: TRBV2; len: 16; d_gene: TRBD2; abundance: NA; j_gene: TRBJ2-5; CDR3aa: CASTYVDSGIQETQYF; CDR3nt: TGTGCCAGCACTTACGTTGATAGCGGGATACAGGAGACCCAGTACTTC
v_gene: TRBV7-9; len: 16; d_gene: NA; abundance: NA; j_gene: TRBJ2-3; CDR3aa: CASADPSRISTDTQYF; CDR3nt: TGCGCCAGCGCCGATCCATCCCGGATCAGCACAGATACGCAGTATTTT
v_gene: TRBV11-1; len: 12; d_gene: NA; abundance: medium-sized; j_gene: TRBJ2-7; CDR3aa: CASSWAGYEQYF; CDR3nt: TGTGCCAGCAGCTGGGCGGGATACGAGCAGTACTTC
v_gene: TRBV27; len: 15; d_gene: NA; abundance: NA; j_gene: TRBJ1-2; CDR3aa: CASSLAGADRAGYTF; CDR3nt: TGTGCCAGCAGTTTAGCAGGGGCAGATAGGGCGGGCTACACCTTC
v_gene: TRBV27; len: 16; d_gene: TRBD2; abundance: medium-sized; j_gene: TRBJ2-1; CDR3aa: CASSLFPSGRAGEQFF; CDR3nt: TGTGCCAGCAGTTTATTCCCTAGCGGGAGGGCCGGTGAGCAGTTCTTC
v_gene: TRBV27; len: 14; d_gene: NA; abundance: many; j_gene: TRBJ1-2; CDR3aa: CASSLIGGGYGYTF; CDR3nt: TGTGCCAGCAGTTTGATAGGCGGGGGCTATGGCTACACCTTC
v_gene: TRBV11-2; len: 16; d_gene: TRBD1; abundance: many; j_gene: TRBJ2-1; CDR3aa: CASSLFPRGRDNEQFF; CDR3nt: TGTGCCAGCAGCTTATTCCCGAGGGGGCGCGACAATGAGCAGTTCTTC
v_gene: TRBV25-1; len: 11; d_gene: NA; abundance: NA; j_gene: TRBJ1-1; CDR3aa: CACSKGREAFF; CDR3nt: TGTGCCTGCAGCAAGGGCAGGGAGGCTTTCTTT
v_gene: TRBV2; len: 11; d_gene: NA; abundance: medium-sized; j_gene: TRBJ2-2; CDR3aa: CASRSPGELFF; CDR3nt: TGTGCCAGCAGGTCCCCCGGGGAGCTGTTTTTT
v_gene: TRBV12-3/TRBV12-4; len: 21; d_gene: TRBD1; abundance: medium-sized; j_gene: TRBJ2-6; CDR3aa: CASSFYADRGARGSGANVLTF; CDR3nt: TGTGCCAGCAGTTTTTATGCCGACAGGGGGGCACGGGGCTCTGGGGCCAACGTCCTGACTTTC
v_gene: TRBV27; len: 15; d_gene: TRBD1; abundance: NA; j_gene: TRBJ1-6; CDR3aa: CASSLSGTGLSPLHF; CDR3nt: TGTGCCAGCAGTTTATCGGGGACAGGGCTCTCACCCCTCCACTTT
v_gene: TRBV19; len: 13; d_gene: NA; abundance: medium-sized; j_gene: TRBJ2-5; CDR3aa: CASSRESGETQYF; CDR3nt: TGTGCCAGTAGTCGGGAATCGGGAGAGACCCAGTACTTC
v_gene: TRBV28; len: 18; d_gene: TRBD2; abundance: NA; j_gene: TRBJ2-2; CDR3aa: CASTPGGLAGPYTGELFF; CDR3nt: TGTGCCAGCACCCCTGGGGGGCTAGCGGGACCGTACACCGGGGAGCTGTTTTTT
v_gene: TRBV29-1; len: 11; d_gene: NA; abundance: medium-sized; j_gene: TRBJ2-2; CDR3aa: CSVIGTGELFF; CDR3nt: TGCAGCGTTATAGGCACCGGGGAGCTGTTTTTT
v_gene: TRBV28; len: 20; d_gene: TRBD2; abundance: NA; j_gene: TRBJ2-5; CDR3aa: CASSLTGTSAVGYSEETQYF; CDR3nt: TGTGCCAGCAGTTTAACCGGGACTAGCGCTGTGGGTTACTCCGAAGAGACCCAGTACTTC
v_gene: TRBV29-1; len: 19; d_gene: TRBD2; abundance: many; j_gene: TRBJ2-3; CDR3aa: CSVEAPWGEPAGGRHTQYF; CDR3nt: TGCAGCGTTGAAGCCCCTTGGGGTGAGCCAGCGGGAGGGAGACATACGCAGTATTTT
v_gene: TRBV6-6; len: 18; d_gene: TRBD2; abundance: many; j_gene: TRBJ2-5; CDR3aa: CASSPKVVAGTPAKTQDF; CDR3nt: TGTGCCAGCAGTCCCAAGGTGGTAGCGGGCACGCCTGCGAAGACCCAGGACTTC
v_gene: TRBV3-1; len: 19; d_gene: TRBD2; abundance: medium-sized; j_gene: TRBJ2-7; CDR3aa: CASSQDRAASGRLTYEQYF; CDR3nt: TGTGCCAGCAGCCAAGATAGAGCGGCTAGCGGGAGGTTAACCTACGAGCAGTACTTC
v_gene: TRBV4-1; len: 19; d_gene: TRBD1; abundance: medium-sized; j_gene: TRBJ1-5; CDR3aa: CASSPLSLGQELSNQPQHF; CDR3nt: TGCGCCAGCAGCCCTTTATCCTTAGGACAGGAACTTAGCAATCAGCCCCAGCATTTT
v_gene: TRBV10-3; len: 14; d_gene: NA; abundance: many; j_gene: TRBJ2-2; CDR3aa: CATEGRGGTGELFF; CDR3nt: TGTGCCACCGAGGGCAGGGGAGGCACCGGGGAGCTGTTTTTT
v_gene: TRBV3-1; len: 15; d_gene: NA; abundance: many; j_gene: TRBJ2-2; CDR3aa: CASSQEIDSTGELFF; CDR3nt: TGTGCCAGCAGCCAAGAGATCGACAGCACCGGGGAGCTGTTTTTT